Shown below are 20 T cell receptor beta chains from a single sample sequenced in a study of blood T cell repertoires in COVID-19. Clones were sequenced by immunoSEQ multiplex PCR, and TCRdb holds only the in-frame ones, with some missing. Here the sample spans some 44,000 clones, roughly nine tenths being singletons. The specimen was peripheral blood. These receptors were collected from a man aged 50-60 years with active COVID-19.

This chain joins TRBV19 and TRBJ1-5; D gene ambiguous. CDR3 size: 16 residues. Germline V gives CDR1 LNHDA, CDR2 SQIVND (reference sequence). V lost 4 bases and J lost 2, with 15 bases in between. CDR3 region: CASSNSQWAGNQPQHF. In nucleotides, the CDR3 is TGTGCCAGTAGTAACTCCCAGTGGGCCGGCAATCAGCCCCAGCATTTT.

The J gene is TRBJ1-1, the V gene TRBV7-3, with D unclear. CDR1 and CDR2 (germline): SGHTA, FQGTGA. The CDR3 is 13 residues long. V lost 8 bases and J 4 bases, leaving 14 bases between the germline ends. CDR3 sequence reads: CASGEGPSTEAFF. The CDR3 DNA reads TGTGCCAGCGGTGAGGGCCCTAGCACTGAAGCTTTCTTT.

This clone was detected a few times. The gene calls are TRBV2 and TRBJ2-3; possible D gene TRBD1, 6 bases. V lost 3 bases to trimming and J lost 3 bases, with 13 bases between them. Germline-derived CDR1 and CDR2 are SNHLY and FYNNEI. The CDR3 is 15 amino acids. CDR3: CASSDQGMSTDTQYF. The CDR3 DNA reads TGTGCCAGCAGTGATCAGGGGATGAGTACAGATACGCAGTATTTT.

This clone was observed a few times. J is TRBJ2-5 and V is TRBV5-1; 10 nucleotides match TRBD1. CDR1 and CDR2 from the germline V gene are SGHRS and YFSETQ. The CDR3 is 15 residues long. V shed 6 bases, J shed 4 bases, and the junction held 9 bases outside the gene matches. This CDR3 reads CASTMGDRGAETQYF. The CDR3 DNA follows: TGCGCCAGCACCATGGGGGACAGGGGTGCAGAGACCCAGTACTTC.

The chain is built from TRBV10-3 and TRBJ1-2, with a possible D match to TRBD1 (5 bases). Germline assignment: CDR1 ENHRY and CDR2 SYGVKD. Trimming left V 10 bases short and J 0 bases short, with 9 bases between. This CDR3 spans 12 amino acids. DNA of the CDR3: TGTGCCACCCGGGGGACTAACTATGGCTACACCTTC. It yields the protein CATRGTNYGYTF.

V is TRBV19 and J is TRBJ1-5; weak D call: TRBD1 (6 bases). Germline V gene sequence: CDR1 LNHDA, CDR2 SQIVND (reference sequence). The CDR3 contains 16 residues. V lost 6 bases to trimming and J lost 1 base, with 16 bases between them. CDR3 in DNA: TGTGCCAGTAGCAAACCAGGGGTGGGAAGCAATCAGCCCCAGCATTTT. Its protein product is CASSKPGVGSNQPQHF. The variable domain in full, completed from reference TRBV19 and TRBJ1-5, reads DGGITQSPKYLFRKEGQNVTLSCEQNLNHDAMYWYRQDPGQGLRLIYYSQIVNDFQKGDIAEGYSVSREKKESFPLTVTSAQKNPTAFYLCASSKPGVGSNQPQHFGDGTRLSIL.

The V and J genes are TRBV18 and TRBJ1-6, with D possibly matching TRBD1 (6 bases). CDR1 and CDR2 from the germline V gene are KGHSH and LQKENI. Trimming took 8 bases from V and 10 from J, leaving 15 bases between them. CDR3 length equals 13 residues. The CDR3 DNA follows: TGTGCCAGCCATACAGGGAAGGGATCACCCCTCCACTTT. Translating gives CASHTGKGSPLHF.

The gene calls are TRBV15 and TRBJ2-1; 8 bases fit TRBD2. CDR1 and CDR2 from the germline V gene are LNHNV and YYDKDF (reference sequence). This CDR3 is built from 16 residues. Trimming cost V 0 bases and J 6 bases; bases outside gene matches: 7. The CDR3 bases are TGTGCCACCAGCAGAGATTACGGGACTAGTACCAATGAGCAGTTCTTC. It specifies CATSRDYGTSTNEQFF.

CDR3: CASSAGHNRGYTF. CDR3 coding DNA: TGTGCCAGCAGCGCAGGACATAATAGGGGCTACACCTTC. V usage is TRBV9 and J usage is TRBJ1-2, with D maybe TRBD1 (5 bases). The CDR3 totals 13 residues. Trimming removed 3 bases from V and 8 bases from J, with 14 bases in between. Germline CDR1 and CDR2: SGDLS and YYNGEE.

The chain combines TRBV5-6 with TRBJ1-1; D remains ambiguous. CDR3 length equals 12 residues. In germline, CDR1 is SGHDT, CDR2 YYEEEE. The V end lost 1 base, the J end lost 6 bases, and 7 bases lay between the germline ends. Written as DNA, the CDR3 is TGTGCCAGCAGCTTGTCGATAGCTGAAGCTTTCTTT. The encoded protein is CASSLSIAEAFF.

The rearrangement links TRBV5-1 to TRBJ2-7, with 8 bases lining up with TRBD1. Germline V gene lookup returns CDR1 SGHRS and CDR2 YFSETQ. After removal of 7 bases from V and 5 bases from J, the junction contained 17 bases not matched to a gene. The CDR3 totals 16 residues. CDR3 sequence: CASRLESGQGSHEQYF. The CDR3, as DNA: TGCGCCAGCCGCCTAGAGTCCGGACAGGGTAGCCACGAGCAGTACTTC.

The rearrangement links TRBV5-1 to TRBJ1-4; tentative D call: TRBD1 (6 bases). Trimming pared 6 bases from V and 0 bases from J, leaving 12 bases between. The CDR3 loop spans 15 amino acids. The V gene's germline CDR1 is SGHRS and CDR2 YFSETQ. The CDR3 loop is CASKTGTSTNEKLFF. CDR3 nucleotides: TGCGCCAGCAAGACAGGAACCTCAACTAATGAAAAACTGTTTTTT.

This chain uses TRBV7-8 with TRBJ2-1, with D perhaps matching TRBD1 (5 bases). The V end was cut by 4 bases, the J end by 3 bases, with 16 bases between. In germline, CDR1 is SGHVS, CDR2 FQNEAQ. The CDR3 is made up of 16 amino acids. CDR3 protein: CASSSLDKPIYNEQFF. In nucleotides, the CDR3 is TGTGCCAGCAGCTCACTGGACAAGCCTATCTACAATGAGCAGTTCTTC.

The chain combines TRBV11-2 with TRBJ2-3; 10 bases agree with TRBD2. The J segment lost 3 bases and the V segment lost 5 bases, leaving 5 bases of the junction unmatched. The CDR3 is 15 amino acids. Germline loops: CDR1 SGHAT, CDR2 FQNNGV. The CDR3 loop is CASSLGLAQTDTQYF. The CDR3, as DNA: TGTGCCAGCAGCCTGGGACTAGCGCAGACAGATACGCAGTATTTT.

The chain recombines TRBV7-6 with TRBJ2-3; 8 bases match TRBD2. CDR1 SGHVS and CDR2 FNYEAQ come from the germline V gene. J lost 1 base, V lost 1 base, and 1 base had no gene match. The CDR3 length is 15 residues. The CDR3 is CASSLGREGTDTQYF. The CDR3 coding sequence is TGTGCCAGCAGCTTAGGGCGGGAGGGCACAGATACGCAGTATTTT.

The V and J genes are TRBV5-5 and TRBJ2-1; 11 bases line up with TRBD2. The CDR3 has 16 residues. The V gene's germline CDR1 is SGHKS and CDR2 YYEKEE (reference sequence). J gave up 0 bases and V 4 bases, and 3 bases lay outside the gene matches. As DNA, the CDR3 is TGTGCCAGCAGCAGAACTAGCGGGAGCTCCTACAATGAGCAGTTCTTC. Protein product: CASSRTSGSSYNEQFF.

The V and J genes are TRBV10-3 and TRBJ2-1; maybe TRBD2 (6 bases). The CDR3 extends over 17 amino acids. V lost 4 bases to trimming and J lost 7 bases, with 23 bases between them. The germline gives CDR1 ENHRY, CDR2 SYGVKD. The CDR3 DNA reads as TGTGCCATCAGTGCCGGGGGACCCACTACCCTTGGAAATGAGCAGTTCTTC. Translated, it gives CAISAGGPTTLGNEQFF.

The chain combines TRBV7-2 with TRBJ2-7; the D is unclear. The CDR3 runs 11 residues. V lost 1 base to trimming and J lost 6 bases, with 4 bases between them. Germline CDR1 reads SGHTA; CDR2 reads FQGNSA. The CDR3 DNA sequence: TGTGCCAGCAGCTTAGTGGCCGAGCAGTACTTC. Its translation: CASSLVAEQYF.

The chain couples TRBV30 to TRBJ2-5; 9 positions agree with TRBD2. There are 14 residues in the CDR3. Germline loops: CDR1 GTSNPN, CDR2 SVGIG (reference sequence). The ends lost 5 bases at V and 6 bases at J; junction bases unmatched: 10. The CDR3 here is CAWDGAGGSKTQYF. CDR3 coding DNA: TGTGCCTGGGACGGGGCGGGAGGGAGCAAGACCCAGTACTTC.

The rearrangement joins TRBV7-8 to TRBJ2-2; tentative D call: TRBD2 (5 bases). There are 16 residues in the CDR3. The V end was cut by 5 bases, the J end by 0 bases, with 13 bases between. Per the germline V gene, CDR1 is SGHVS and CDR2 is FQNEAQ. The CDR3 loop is CASSPGMGTNTGELFF. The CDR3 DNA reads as TGTGCCAGCAGCCCCGGGATGGGGACGAACACCGGGGAGCTGTTTTTT.